This TCR beta chain was sequenced for a study of blood T cells in healthy people across ages. Overall study results and limits: In the absence of known donor CMV status, changes in expanded clonotypes were possibly confounded.

CDR1 is MDHEN and CDR2 is SYDVKM in the germline V gene. Trimming removed 5 bases from V and 3 bases from J, with 23 bases in between. The CDR3 is 17 amino acids. Primed by a sample-barcoded 5' primer and a J-beta primer mix, a second PCR proceeded for roughly 6 to 12 cycles. MiXCR was run by TCRdb on the 5' RACE reads, yielding one entry per CDR3 protein. This sample has about 780,000 distinct CDR3 sequences; around half occur once, and the top ten carry 15% to 20%. The table lists this clonotype with a few counts. Antigen unknown. The V and J genes are TRBV28 and TRBJ2-7; D not certain. The sample comprised blood. This TCR was recovered from a man aged 80 or over in good health. CDR3 sequence reads: CASSIDWRHWDHYEQYF. CDR3 nucleotides: TGTGCCAGCAGTATAGACTGGAGACACTGGGATCACTACGAGCAGTACTTC.